The T cell receptor (beta chain) under discussion was sequenced for a study of T cell responses to AZD1222 COVID-19 vaccine (dated by TCRdb to about 2021). In the study overall: TCR sequencing covered roughly 230 trial participants: 200 to 210 given two doses of AZD1222 and 26 given two doses of MenACWY control vaccine. Trial participants were enrolled into age subgroups of 18-55, 56-69 and 70-plus years, which contained 148, 28 and 57 TCR-sequenced participants, respectively.

This clone was seen once. Its binding antigen is unknown. Nothing much larger sits one base from this clone, and base qualities are not available. The time point label, read with the paper, signifies: about 28 days (+/-7) after the second vaccine dose. AZD1222 recipients given second doses at about 4 weeks or at about 12 weeks were pooled, since spike-specific TCR depth and breadth were not found to differ between the two schedules. Vaccinee samples came from UK trials COV001 and COV002, including a single-blind randomized controlled phase 2/3 trial of AZD1222 (ChAdOx1 nCoV-19) in healthy adults. For TCRbeta chain sequencing, PBMC samples were collected from trial participants at day 0 and at day 28 after the second dose. General findings and caveats noted by the study authors: Conclusions about previously exposed vaccinees are limited, since just five to seven AZD1222 recipients were seropositive for SARS-CoV-2 at baseline. The 56-69-year group was small, and its depth increase did not reach significance, likely because of low power. No day 14 peak-response samples were available, so repertoires were characterized only after the peak T cell response. Nearly half of unique spike-specific TCRs reportedly recognized epitopes outside regions mutated in the B.1.351 and B.1.1.7 variants. CD4 TCRs associated with the vaccine covered the entire spike protein, and the dominant responses were in regions 160-218 and 743-854. After two AZD1222 doses, both the breadth and the depth of spike-specific TCRs were significantly higher than at day 0 and than in MenACWY recipients. Participants were mostly white British and included more females than males, and it was suggested by the authors that clonal diversity may have been underestimated.

The CDR3 runs 16 amino acids, cysteine and phenylalanine included. The DNA shown is the 48-base CDR3, in frame from base 1. From the germline V gene, CDR1 is MNHEY and CDR2 is SVGAGI. Relative to germline, V is missing 2 bases and J is missing 4 bases, with 6 bases of the junction outside any gene match. The CDR3 regions of human TCRbeta chains were analyzed by immunosequencing. The published analysis was carried out like this. Repertoire TCRs were checked for matches against a reference library of SARS-CoV-2-specific TCRs that had been generated using the MIRA antigen-specificity platform. Breadth was defined as the fraction of unique TCRs that were SARS-CoV-2-associated. Depth was defined as the fraction of total T cells that were SARS-CoV-2-associated. Each spike-specific TCR was assigned to its reactive spike region and to a CD4 or CD8 class using the MIRA data. Log10-transformed breadth and depth values were compared by one-way ANOVA with Sidak's multiple comparisons tests. In TCRdb, the immuneACCESS table is reduced to in-frame sequences with V and J assigned. These tables do not hold every clone; where another copy was compared, an unresolved V gene accounts for under half, and the others remain unexplained. The V and J calls and clone size are taken from that table; D and trimming were inferred from the DNA. Within this sample are around 150,000 clones, with about 90% of them counted one time only. Approximately 4.3% of the sample comes from the top ten.

The sequence was obtained from an adult who received the AZD1222 COVID-19 vaccine. The sample consisted of peripheral blood, taken 28 days after the second AZD1222 dose. The chain uses TRBV6-5 and TRBJ2-1; 9 central nucleotides agree with TRBD2. Read as DNA, the sequence is TGTGCCAGCAGTTACGGGCGACTAGCGGCTTACAATGAGCAGTTCTTC. This encodes CASSYGRLAAYNEQFF.